This T cell receptor beta chain was observed in a study of beta chain features in type 1 diabetes. Germline V gives CDR1 SGHDT, CDR2 YYEEEE. Trimming shortened V by 4 bases and J by 5 bases, and 13 bases separated the two germline ends. The CDR3 has 14 amino acids. Expressed TCRB transcripts were sequenced, since all the RNA that had been isolated was reverse transcribed. Method: immunoSEQ multiplex PCR; TCRdb's copy keeps in-frame clones and lacks some. This table holds 350,000 to 450,000 clones, approximately 16% found once. This rearrangement joins TRBV5-6 to TRBJ2-1, with D perhaps matching TRBD1 (6 bases). The TCR sequence derives from a woman aged 18-29 years in good health. The source material was naive CD4+ T cells from blood. In DNA, the CDR3 is TGTGCCAGCAGCCGGTACAGGGATAACAATGAGCAGTTCTTC. Encoded protein: CASSRYRDNNEQFF.